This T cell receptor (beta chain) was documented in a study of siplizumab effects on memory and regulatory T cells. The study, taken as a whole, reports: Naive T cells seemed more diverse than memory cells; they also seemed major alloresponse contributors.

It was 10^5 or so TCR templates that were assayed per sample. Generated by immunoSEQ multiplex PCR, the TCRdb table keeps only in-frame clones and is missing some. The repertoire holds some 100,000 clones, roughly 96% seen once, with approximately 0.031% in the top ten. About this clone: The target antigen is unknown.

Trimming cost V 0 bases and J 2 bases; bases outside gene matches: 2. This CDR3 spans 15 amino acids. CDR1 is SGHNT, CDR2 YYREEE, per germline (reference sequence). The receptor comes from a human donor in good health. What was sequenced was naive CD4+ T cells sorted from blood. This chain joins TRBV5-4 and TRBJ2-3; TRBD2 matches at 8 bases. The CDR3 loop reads CASSLGGGPTDTQYF. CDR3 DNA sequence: TGTGCCAGCAGCTTGGGCGGGGGGCCCACAGATACGCAGTATTTT. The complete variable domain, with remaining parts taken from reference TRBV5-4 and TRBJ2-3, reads ETGVTQSPTHLIKTRGQQVTLRCSSQSGHNTVSWYQQALGQGPQFIFQYYREEENGRGNFPPRFSGLQFPNYSSELNVNALELDDSALYLCASSLGGGPTDTQYFGPGTRLTVL.